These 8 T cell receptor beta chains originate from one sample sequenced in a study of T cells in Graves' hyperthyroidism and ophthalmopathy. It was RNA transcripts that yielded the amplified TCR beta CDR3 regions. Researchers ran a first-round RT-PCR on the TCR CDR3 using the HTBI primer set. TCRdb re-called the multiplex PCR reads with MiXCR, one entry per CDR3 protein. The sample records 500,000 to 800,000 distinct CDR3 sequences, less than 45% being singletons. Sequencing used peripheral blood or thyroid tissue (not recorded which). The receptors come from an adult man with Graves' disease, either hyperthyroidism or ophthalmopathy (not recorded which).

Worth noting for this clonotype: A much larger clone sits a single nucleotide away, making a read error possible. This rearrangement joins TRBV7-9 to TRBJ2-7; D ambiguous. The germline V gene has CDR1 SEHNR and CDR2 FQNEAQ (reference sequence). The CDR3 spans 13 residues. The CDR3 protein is CASSLILGDEQCF. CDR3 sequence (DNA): TGTGCCAGCAGCCTGATTCTAGGAGACGAGCAGTGCTTC.

The CDR3 here is CAIGGGDYGYTF. In DNA form, the CDR3 reads TGTGCCATCGGAGGGGGGGACTATGGCTACACCTTC. The V gene is TRBV7-3, the J gene TRBJ1-2; D may be TRBD1 (6 bases). V was trimmed by 10 bases and J by 3 bases, leaving 12 bases between them. Germline CDR1 reads SGHTA; CDR2 reads FQGTGA. CDR3 length: 12 residues.

The CDR3 loop reads CATSDYTGYQPQHF. The CDR3 nucleotides are TGTGCCACCAGTGACTACACAGGGTATCAGCCCCAGCATTTT. The V gene is TRBV24-1, the J gene TRBJ1-5; tentative D call: TRBD1 (6 bases). CDR3 length: 14 residues. Trimming took off 4 bases at V and 5 bases at J, with 11 bases between the two ends. The germline CDR1 and CDR2 sequences are KGHDR and SFDVKD.

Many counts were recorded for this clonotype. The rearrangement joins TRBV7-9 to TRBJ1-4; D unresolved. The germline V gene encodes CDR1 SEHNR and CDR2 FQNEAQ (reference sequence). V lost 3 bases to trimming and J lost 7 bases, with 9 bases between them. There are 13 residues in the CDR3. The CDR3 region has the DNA TGTGCCAGCAGCTTGGGGTTTAGTGAAAAACTGTTTTTT. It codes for CASSLGFSEKLFF.

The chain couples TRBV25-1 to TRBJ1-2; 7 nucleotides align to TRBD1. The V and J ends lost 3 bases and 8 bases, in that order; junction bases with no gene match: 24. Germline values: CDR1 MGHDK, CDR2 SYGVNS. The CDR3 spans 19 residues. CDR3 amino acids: CASSDLIGVGSTGAGGYTF. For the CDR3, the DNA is TGTGCCAGCAGTGATTTGATCGGTGTCGGGTCAACAGGGGCAGGAGGCTACACCTTC.

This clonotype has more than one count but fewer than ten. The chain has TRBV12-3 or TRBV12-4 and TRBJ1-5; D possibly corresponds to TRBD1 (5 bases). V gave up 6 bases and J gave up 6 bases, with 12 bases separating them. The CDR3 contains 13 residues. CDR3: CASSSDRTQPQHF. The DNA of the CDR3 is TGTGCCAGCAGCAGTGACAGAACTCAGCCCCAGCATTTT.

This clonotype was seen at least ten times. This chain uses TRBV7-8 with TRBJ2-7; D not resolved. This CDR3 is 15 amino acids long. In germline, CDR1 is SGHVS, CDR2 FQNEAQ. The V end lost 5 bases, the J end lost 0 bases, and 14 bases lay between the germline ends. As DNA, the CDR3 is TGTGCCAGCAGCCAGTTGTTCGGAACCTCCTACGAGCAGTACTTC. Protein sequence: CASSQLFGTSYEQYF.

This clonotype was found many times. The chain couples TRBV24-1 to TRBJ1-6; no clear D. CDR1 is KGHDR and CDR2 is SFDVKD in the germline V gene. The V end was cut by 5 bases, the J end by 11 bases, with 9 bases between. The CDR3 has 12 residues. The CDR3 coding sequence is TGTGCCACCAGTGGGGAGTTGGCACCCCTCCACTTT. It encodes CATSGELAPLHF.